This entry lists 9 T cell receptor beta chains sequenced from one sample in a study of blood T cell repertoires in COVID-19. Assay: immunoSEQ multiplex PCR; the TCRdb copy retains only in-frame clones and omits some. The sample carries about 300,000 clones, about four fifths recorded once. The source material was peripheral blood. Receptor source: a human donor with COVID-19, enrolled during active disease. The donor label of this sample is uncertain.

The chain employs TRBV18 and TRBJ1-1; 9 bases line up with TRBD1. This CDR3 is 15 amino acids long. Germline V lookup: CDR1 KGHSH, CDR2 LQKENI. J was trimmed by 7 bases and V by 3 bases; bases with no gene match: 9. CDR3 nucleotides: TGTGCCAGCTCACCCCGACAGGGGGAGACAAGTGAAGCTTTCTTT. Its translation is CASSPRQGETSEAFF. The variable domain in full, with the rest retrieved from reference TRBV18 and TRBJ1-1, is NAGVMQNPRHLVRRRGQEARLRCSPMKGHSHVYWYRQLPEEGLKFMVYLQKENIIDESGMPKERFSAEFPKEGPSILRIQQVVRGDSAAYFCASSPRQGETSEAFFGQGTRLTVV.

This clone showed up just a few times. The J gene is TRBJ2-2, the V gene TRBV30; 9 positions match TRBD1. Trimming removed 0 bases from V and 3 bases from J; junction bases left unmatched: 5. Germline values: CDR1 GTSNPN, CDR2 SVGIG (reference sequence). The CDR3 runs to 16 residues. The CDR3 loop reads CAWSVNGQGYTGELFF. In DNA, the CDR3 is TGTGCCTGGAGTGTAAACGGACAGGGGTACACCGGGGAGCTGTTTTTT.

This chain joins TRBV28 and TRBJ1-5, with D perhaps TRBD1 (6 bases). The CDR3 sequence is 14 residues long. The V gene's germline CDR1 is MDHEN and CDR2 SYDVKM. Trimming cost V 4 bases and J 2 bases, with 9 bases left between them. CDR3 protein: CASSSGQRNQPQHF. DNA of the CDR3: TGTGCCAGCAGTTCCGGACAGCGCAATCAGCCCCAGCATTTT.

The chain has TRBV27 and TRBJ2-1; 11 nucleotides agree with TRBD2. This CDR3 is 16 amino acids long. CDR1 is MNHEY, CDR2 SMNVEV, per germline (reference sequence). Trimming took 3 bases from V and 5 from J; bases not matched to a gene: 6. The CDR3 bases are TGTGCCAGCAGTTTTCTAGCGGGAGGTATCCACAATGAGCAGTTCTTC. It is translated as CASSFLAGGIHNEQFF.

The chain employs TRBV27 and TRBJ2-3; TRBD2 aligns across 10 bases. CDR3 size: 14 residues. Trimming at V came to 4 bases and at J to 8 bases, leaving 6 bases not matched to a gene. CDR1 is MNHEY and CDR2 is SMNVEV in the germline V gene (reference sequence). The CDR3 reads CASSSLLAGATQYF. The CDR3 DNA reads TGTGCCAGCAGTTCCCTCCTAGCGGGAGCTACGCAGTATTTT.

The CDR3 DNA is TGCGCCAGCAGGTTGCCCACCCTGGGACAGCTAGACCATCAGCCCCAGCATTTT. It is translated as CASRLPTLGQLDHQPQHF. This chain uses TRBV5-1 with TRBJ1-5; 7 bases are a match to TRBD1. Germline CDR1 is SGHRS and CDR2 is YFSETQ. The CDR3 loop spans 18 amino acids. The V and J ends lost 5 bases and 5 bases, in that order; junction bases with no gene match: 19.

This chain joins TRBV7-2 and TRBJ2-3; 9 nucleotides agree with TRBD2. V trimming: 9 bases; J trimming: 12 bases; junction bases outside the gene matches: 13. CDR3 length: 13 amino acids. In germline, CDR1 is SGHTA, CDR2 FQGNSA. Here the CDR3 reads CASKQAGGGDQYF. Here the CDR3 DNA reads TGTGCCAGTAAACAAGCGGGAGGAGGCGACCAGTATTTT. The variable domain in full, with the rest retrieved from reference TRBV7-2 and TRBJ2-3, is GAGVSQSPSNKVTEKGKDVELRCDPISGHTALYWYRQSLGQGLEFLIYFQGNSAPDKSGLPSDRFSAERTGGSVSTLTIQRTQQEDSAVYLCASKQAGGGDQYFGPGTRLTVL.

The rearrangement links TRBV5-1 to TRBJ2-5; a weak D match, TRBD2 (5 bases). The CDR3 has 13 residues. Germline CDR1 is SGHRS and CDR2 is YFSETQ. With 4 bases removed from V and 5 bases from J, the gap between germline ends came to 12 bases. The CDR3 sequence: CASSPWRAETQYF. The CDR3 nucleotides read TGCGCCAGCAGCCCCTGGCGGGCGGAGACCCAGTACTTC.

This clone showed up just once. The CDR3 DNA follows: TGTGCCATCAGTGCAGGATTAAGAGAAAACATTCAGTACTTC. As protein: CAISAGLRENIQYF. The rearrangement joins TRBV10-3 to TRBJ2-4, with no clear D. V was shortened by 4 bases and J by 5 bases, with 12 bases between the two germline ends. Germline values: CDR1 ENHRY, CDR2 SYGVKD. The CDR3 runs to 14 residues.